Listed here is a single T cell receptor beta chain. This clone was counted only a few times. Its antigen remains undetermined. No base qualities exist here, and no much larger clone lies one base off it. In the paper's terms, the treatment or condition label means: oral pan-JAK inhibitor, 5-10 mg twice daily. Lesional scalp punch biopsies and peripheral blood were obtained from alopecia areata patients. PBMCs were isolated by density centrifugation and stained for CD3, CD4 and CD8, and CD4+ and CD8+ T cells were sorted on a FACSAria. The sample comes from a study of CD8+ T cells in alopecia areata (dated by TCRdb to the late 2010s). Study-wide context: The treated patients, all with moderate-to-severe alopecia areata, were enrolled in an open-label pilot trial of oral tofacitinib given at 5 to 10 mg twice daily. Tofacitinib was given for 6 to 18 months, followed by 6 months of follow-up off drug to assess delayed response and recurrence. For the treated patients, the SALT score, which quantifies what percentage of scalp surface area is affected, served as the measure of disease severity. In both human patients and the C3H/HeJ mouse model, the study applied high-throughput TCRbeta sequencing to look at T cell clonal expansion in alopecia areata. Human TCRbeta sequencing covered scalp tissue and sorted CD4+ and CD8+ peripheral blood T cells from patchy and totalis/universalis alopecia areata patients and healthy controls. Tofacitinib-treated patients had biopsies at baseline and at 4 and 24 weeks of treatment, with a later scalp biopsy in several patients. Scalp clonality was compared among normal scalp (n=4), patchy alopecia areata scalp (n=8), and alopecia totalis/universalis scalp (n=8). RNA was extracted with the PAXgene miRNA kit for fixed scalp, the miRNeasy kit for PBMCs, and the RNeasy kit for mouse skin. Amplification of TCRbeta CDR3 regions was done by immunoSEQ multiplex PCR using 35 Vbeta forward primers and 13 Jbeta reverse primers. The investigation overall reported the following: The treated cohort was small, with a single nonresponder, so links between baseline CD8+ expansion and response need larger studies. Many expanded lesional clones persisted in scalp and blood during tofacitinib treatment, which may partly explain relapse after stopping treatment. Resident alphabeta T cells in normal human skin are also sequenced, complicating scalp TCR repertoire analysis, unlike mouse skin dominated by gammadelta T cells. Tofacitinib significantly lowered scalp clonality and the number of expanded CD8+ clones among the top 100 scalp clones. Compared with normal scalp, lesional scalp, particularly in alopecia totalis/universalis, had higher clonality and more expanded CD8+ clones, which suggests antigenic drive. Compared with mice, TCR sequences shared between patients were less clear, possibly partly because of HLA diversity across the patient population.

The method behind the library was the immunoSEQ multiplex PCR assay. RNA was extracted from all samples and reverse transcribed into cDNA, which served as template for TCR sequencing. First-strand cDNA was synthesized using SuperScript III with a 2:1 mix of oligo-dT and random hexamers. Amplification bias was assessed with a synthetic immune receptor repertoire, and residual bias was removed computationally. Per the source publication's procedure: Raw reads were preprocessed to remove errors, and CDR3 was defined according to IMGT conventions as the region from the conserved cysteine to phenylalanine. Clonality was computed by normalizing Shannon entropy by log2 of the number of productive unique TCRs and subtracting the result from 1. Whether scalp clones were CD4 or CD8 was inferred by matching scalp TCRbeta sequences against CD4 and CD8 repertoires sorted from blood. This is the immuneACCESS table as TCRdb keeps it, with only in-frame sequences that have V and J called. A part of the clones is gone; compared with another copy, unresolved V genes explain less than half, and the rest is unexplained. That table is the source of V, J and clone size, and D and trimming were worked out from the DNA. Recorded for this sample are tens of thousands of clones; 35% to 55% of them occurred a single time. Together, the top ten hold around 21% of the sample.

The CDR3 has 15 amino acids, counting the end cysteine and phenylalanine. The retained sequence is limited to the CDR3, 45 bases, with the frame set at the first base. V has 7 bases trimmed and J has 4 bases trimmed; junction bases matching no gene number 15. The germline V gene encodes CDR1 SQVTM and CDR2 ANQGSEA. The TCR comes from a human donor with alopecia areata. This specimen consisted of CD8+ T cells sorted from blood, obtained at approximately week 39, from a patient treated with tofacitinib. The chain links TRBV29-1 with TRBJ1-1, with 7 bases aligning to TRBD1. The CDR3 protein: CSAETGLGSGTEAFF. At the DNA level, the sequence is TGCAGCGCTGAGACAGGGTTGGGGTCGGGCACTGAAGCTTTCTTT.